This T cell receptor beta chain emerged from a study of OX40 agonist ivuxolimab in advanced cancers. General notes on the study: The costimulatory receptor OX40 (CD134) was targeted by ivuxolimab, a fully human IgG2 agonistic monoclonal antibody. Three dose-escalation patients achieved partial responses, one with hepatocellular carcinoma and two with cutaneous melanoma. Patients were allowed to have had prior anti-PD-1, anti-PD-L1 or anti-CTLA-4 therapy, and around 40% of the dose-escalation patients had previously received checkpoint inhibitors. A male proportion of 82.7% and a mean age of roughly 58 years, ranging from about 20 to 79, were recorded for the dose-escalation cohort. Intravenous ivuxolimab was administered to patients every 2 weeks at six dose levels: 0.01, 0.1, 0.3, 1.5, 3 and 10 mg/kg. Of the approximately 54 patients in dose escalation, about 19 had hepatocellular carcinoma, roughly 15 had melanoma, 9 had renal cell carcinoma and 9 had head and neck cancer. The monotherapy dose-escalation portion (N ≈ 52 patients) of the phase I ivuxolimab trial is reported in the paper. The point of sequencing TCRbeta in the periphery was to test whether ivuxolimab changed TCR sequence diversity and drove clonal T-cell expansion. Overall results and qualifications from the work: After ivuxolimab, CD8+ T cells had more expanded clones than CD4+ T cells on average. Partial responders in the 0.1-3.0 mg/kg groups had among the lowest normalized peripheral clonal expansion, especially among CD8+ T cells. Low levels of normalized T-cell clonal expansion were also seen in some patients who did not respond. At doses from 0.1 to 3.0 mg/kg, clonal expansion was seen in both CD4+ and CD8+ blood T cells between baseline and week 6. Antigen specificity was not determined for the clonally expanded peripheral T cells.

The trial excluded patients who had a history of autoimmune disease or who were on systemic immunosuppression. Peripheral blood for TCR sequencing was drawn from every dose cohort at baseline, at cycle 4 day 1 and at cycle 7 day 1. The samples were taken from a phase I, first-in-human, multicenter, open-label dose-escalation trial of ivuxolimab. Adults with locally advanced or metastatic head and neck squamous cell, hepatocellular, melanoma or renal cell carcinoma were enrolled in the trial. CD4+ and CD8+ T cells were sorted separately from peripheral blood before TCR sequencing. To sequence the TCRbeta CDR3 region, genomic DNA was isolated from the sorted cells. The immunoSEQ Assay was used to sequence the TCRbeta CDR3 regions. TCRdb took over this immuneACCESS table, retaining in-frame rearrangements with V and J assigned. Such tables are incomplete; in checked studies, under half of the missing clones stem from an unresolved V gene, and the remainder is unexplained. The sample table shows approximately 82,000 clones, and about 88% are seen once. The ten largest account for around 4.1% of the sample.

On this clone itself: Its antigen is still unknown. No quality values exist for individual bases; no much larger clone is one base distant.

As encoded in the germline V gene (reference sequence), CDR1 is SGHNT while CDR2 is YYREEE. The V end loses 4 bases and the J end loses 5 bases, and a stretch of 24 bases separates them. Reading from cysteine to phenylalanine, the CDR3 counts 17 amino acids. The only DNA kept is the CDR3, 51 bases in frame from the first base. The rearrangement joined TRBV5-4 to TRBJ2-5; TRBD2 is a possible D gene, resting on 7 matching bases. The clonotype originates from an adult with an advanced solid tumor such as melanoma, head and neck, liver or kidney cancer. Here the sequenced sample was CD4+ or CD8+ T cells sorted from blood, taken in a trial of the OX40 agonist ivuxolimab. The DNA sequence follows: TGTGCCAGCAGCCCTTCAAGGGGGGGAGGGCCCGGCGAGACCCAGTACTTC. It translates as CASSPSRGGGPGETQYF.